This entry describes one T cell receptor beta chain. What it binds is unknown. The sample comes from a study of vaccination and CD4 T cells after COVID-19. Looking at the study overall: Four females and six males made up the convalescents, two of whom were Hispanic. Each of the control cultures got a CEFX pool, an HIV-1 Nef pool, or no peptide.

The treatment is: roughly 10-day PBMC culture with coronavirus spike peptide pools or control peptides (ViraFEST assay). ViraFEST relied on peptide pools to expand antigen-specific T cells; the TCRs were sequenced afterward. Cultures got half-medium changes with IL-2 on days 3 and 7. Between the trimmed V and J ends, which lost 0 bases and 4 bases, there was a span of 12 bases. CDR1 and CDR2 (germline): DFQATT, SNEGSKA (reference sequence). The CDR3 sequence is 14 residues long. Oncomine TCR Beta short-read sequencing was applied to DNA from cultured CD4+ T cells. TCRdb called the PCR reads again in MiXCR, with one record for every CDR3 protein. The sample carries some 21,000 distinct CDR3 sequences, about 44% recorded once.

This specimen was CD4+ T cells from blood, cultured in vitro, taken before SARS-CoV-2 vaccination. This clonotype was obtained from a human donor who had recovered from COVID-19. The chain uses TRBV20-1 and TRBJ1-1; no firm D call. The CDR3 nucleotides are TGCAGTGCTAGAGATGCCGTGGGGTCCACTGAAGCTTTCTTT. Residues: CSARDAVGSTEAFF.